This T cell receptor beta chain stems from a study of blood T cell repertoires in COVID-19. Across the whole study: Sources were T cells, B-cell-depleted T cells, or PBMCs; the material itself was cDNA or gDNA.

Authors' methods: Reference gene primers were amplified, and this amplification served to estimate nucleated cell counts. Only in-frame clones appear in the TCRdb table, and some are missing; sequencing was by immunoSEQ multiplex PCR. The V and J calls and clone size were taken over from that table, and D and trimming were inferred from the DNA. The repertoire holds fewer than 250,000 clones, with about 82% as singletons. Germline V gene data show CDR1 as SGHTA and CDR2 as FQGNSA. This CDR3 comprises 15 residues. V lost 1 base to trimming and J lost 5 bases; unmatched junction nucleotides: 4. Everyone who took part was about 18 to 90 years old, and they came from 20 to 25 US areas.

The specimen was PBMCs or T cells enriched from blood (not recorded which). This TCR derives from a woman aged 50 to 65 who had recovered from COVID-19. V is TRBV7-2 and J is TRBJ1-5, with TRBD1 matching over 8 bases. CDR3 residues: CASSLGTGPHQPQHF. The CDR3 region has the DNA TGTGCCAGCAGCTTAGGGACAGGGCCTCATCAGCCCCAGCATTTT.